The 9 T cell receptor beta chains below all came from one sample that was sequenced in a study of human T cells and chemical hapten exposure. The time point: patch test 1, 2 weeks after DPC sensitization. Treatment reported: therapeutic diphenylcyclopropenone sensitization with weekly scalp DPC. MiXCR was run by TCRdb on the RACE reads, yielding one entry per CDR3 protein. The sample lists about 14,000 distinct CDR3 sequences; roughly 17% were seen once. Sequences were derived from whole blood, sampled in connection with sensitization to the hapten diphenylcyclopropenone (DPC). These receptors all come from a woman younger than 45 with alopecia areata. Some clones in this sample may be carry-over from other donors' samples.

This clonotype is medium-sized (0.01 to 0.1%) in the sample. The chain is built from TRBV3-1 and TRBJ1-1; TRBD1 matches at 8 bases. V shed 4 bases, J shed 5 bases, and the junction held 6 bases outside the gene matches. The CDR3 length is 14 residues. Looked up from germline, CDR1 is LGHDT and CDR2 is YNNKEL (reference sequence). CDR3 DNA: TGTGCCAGCAGCCCCGGACAGGGTGGGACTGAAGCTTTCTTT. Translation gives CASSPGQGGTEAFF.

This clonotype was observed many times. This chain links TRBV2 with TRBJ2-5, with D uncertain. The V and J ends lost 2 bases and 2 bases respectively, with 3 bases between them. The CDR3 runs to 12 residues. Germline V CDR1 and CDR2: SNHLY, FYNNEI. This chain's CDR3 is CASSEWQETQYF. The CDR3 nucleotides read TGTGCCAGCAGTGAATGGCAAGAGACCCAGTACTTC.

There are a few counts of this clonotype. V and J are TRBV9 and TRBJ1-4; 9 bases agree with TRBD1. The germline V gene encodes CDR1 SGDLS and CDR2 YYNGEE. V lost 0 bases to trimming and J lost 8 bases; unmatched junction nucleotides: 5. The CDR3 has 15 amino acids. The CDR3 DNA is TGTGCCAGCAGCGTAGCCGGGACAGGGCGGGAAAAACTGTTTTTT. Its protein product is CASSVAGTGREKLFF.

The chain recombines TRBV6-6 with TRBJ2-7, with 8 bases lining up with TRBD2. V trimming: 5 bases; J trimming: 7 bases; junction bases outside the gene matches: 7. CDR3 length equals 13 residues. From germline, CDR1 is MNHNY and CDR2 SVGAGI (reference sequence). The CDR3 DNA is TGTGCCAGCAGTCCGACTAGCGCAAAGGAGCAGTACTTC. This translates into CASSPTSAKEQYF.

This clonotype counts as medium-sized. The chain combines TRBV7-9 with TRBJ2-3; unclear D gene. V was clipped by 8 bases and J by 5 bases, with 8 bases between them. Looked up from germline, CDR1 is SEHNR and CDR2 is FQNEAQ (reference sequence). CDR3 length: 11 residues. The CDR3: CASARRDTQYF. The CDR3, as DNA: TGTGCCAGCGCCCGGAGAGATACGCAGTATTTT.

In this sample, this clonotype turned up many times. V usage is TRBV6-1 and J usage is TRBJ2-5; TRBD2 matches 9 bases. The CDR3 extends over 14 amino acids. CDR1 MNHNS and CDR2 SASEGT come from the germline V gene. With V trimmed by 5 bases and J by 3 bases, 4 bases remained unmatched. The CDR3, as DNA: TGTGCCAGCAGTCGTGCTAGCGGGAAAGAGACCCAGTACTTC. It encodes CASSRASGKETQYF.

This clonotype was observed at least ten times. V gene TRBV5-1 combines with J gene TRBJ2-3; D is unclear. Germline loops: CDR1 SGHRS, CDR2 YFSETQ. The CDR3 has 14 residues. The V end lost 1 base, the J end lost 0 bases, and 6 bases lay between the germline ends. The CDR3 DNA is TGCGCCAGCAGCTTGTCAGATAGCACAGATACGCAGTATTTT. Its protein is CASSLSDSTDTQYF.

In its sample, this clonotype is medium-sized (0.01 to 0.1%). The chain uses TRBV3-1 and TRBJ1-2; 7 nucleotides align to TRBD1. The CDR3 has 16 residues. Trimming cost V 7 bases and J 7 bases; bases outside gene matches: 18. CDR1 and CDR2 from the germline V gene are LGHDT and YNNKEL (reference sequence). As DNA, the CDR3 is TGTGCCAGCAACCCTCGGGGACAGAGTGGAACGGGTGGCTACACCTTC. Protein: CASNPRGQSGTGGYTF.

This clonotype ranks as medium-sized. V and J are TRBV7-9 and TRBJ1-2; unclear D gene. Germline lookup yields CDR1 SEHNR and CDR2 FQNEAQ (reference sequence). The CDR3 spans 11 residues. The ends were cut back, 9 bases at V and 7 bases at J, with 12 bases in the middle. DNA of the CDR3: TGTGCCAGTGCCAACCCCGGTGGCTACACCTTC. It is translated as CASANPGGYTF.